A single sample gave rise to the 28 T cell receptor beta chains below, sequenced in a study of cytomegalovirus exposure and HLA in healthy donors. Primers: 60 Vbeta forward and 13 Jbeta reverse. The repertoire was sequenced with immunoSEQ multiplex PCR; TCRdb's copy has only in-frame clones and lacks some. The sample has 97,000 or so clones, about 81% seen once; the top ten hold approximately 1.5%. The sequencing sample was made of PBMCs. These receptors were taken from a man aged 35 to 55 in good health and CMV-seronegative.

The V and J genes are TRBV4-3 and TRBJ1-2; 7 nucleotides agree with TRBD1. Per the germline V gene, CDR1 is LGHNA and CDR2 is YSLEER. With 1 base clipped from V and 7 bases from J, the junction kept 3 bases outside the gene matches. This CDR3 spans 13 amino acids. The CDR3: CASSQVRGLGYTF. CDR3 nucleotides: TGCGCCAGCAGCCAAGTTAGGGGGCTTGGCTACACCTTC.

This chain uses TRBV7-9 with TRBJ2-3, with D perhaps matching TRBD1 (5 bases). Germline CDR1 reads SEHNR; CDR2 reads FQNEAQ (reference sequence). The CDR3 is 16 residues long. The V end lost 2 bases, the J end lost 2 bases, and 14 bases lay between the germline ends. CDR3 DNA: TGTGCCAGCAGCTTAAGGTTGGACACTATCACAGATACGCAGTATTTT. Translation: CASSLRLDTITDTQYF.

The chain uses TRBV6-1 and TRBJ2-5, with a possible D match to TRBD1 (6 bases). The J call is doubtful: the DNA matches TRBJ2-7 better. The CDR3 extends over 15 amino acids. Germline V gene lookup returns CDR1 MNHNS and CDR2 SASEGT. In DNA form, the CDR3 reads TGTGCCAGCAGCGAGAGTGTCCTACAGGGCTACGAGCAGTACTTC. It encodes CASSESVLQGYEQYF.

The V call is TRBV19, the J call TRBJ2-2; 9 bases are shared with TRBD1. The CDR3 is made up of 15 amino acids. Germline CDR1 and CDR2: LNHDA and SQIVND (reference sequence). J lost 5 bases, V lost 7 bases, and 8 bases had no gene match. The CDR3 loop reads CASTFYRGRTGELFF. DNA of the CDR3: TGTGCCAGTACCTTTTACAGGGGGCGGACCGGGGAGCTGTTTTTT.

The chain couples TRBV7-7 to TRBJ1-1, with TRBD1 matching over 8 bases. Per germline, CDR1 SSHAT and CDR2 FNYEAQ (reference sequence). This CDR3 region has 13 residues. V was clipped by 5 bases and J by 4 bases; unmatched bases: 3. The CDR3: CASSQDRGTEAFF. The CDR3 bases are TGTGCCAGCAGCCAAGACAGGGGCACTGAAGCTTTCTTT.

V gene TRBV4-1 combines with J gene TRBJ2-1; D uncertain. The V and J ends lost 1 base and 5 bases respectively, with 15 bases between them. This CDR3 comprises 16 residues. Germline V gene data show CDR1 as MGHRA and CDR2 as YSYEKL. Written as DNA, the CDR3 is TGCGCCAGCAGCCAAGGTCTATGGCAGGCCAACAATGAGCAGTTCTTC. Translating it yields CASSQGLWQANNEQFF.

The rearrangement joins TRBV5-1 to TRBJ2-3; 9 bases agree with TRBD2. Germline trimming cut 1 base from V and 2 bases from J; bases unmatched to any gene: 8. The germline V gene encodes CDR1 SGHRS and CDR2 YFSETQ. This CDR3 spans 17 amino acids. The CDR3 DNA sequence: TGCGCCAGCAGCTTGATGCCACTAGCGGGCCCCACAGATACGCAGTATTTT. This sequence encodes CASSLMPLAGPTDTQYF.

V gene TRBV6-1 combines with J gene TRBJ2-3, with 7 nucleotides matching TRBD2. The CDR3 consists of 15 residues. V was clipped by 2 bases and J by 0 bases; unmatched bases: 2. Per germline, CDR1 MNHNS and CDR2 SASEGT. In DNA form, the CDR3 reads TGTGCCAGCAGTGAAAGGCGGGGGAGCACAGATACGCAGTATTTT. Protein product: CASSERRGSTDTQYF.

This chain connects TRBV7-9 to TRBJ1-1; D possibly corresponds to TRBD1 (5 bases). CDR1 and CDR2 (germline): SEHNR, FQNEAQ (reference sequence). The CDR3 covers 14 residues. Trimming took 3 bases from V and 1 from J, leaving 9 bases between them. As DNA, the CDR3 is TGTGCCAGCAGCTTCGTCGGGGGGAACACTGAAGCTTTCTTT. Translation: CASSFVGGNTEAFF.

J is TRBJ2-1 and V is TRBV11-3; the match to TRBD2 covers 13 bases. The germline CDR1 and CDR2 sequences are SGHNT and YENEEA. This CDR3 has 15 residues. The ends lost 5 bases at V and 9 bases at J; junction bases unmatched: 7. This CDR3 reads CASSRLAGGPSEQFF. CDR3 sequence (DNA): TGTGCCAGCAGCCGACTAGCGGGGGGACCGAGTGAGCAGTTCTTC.

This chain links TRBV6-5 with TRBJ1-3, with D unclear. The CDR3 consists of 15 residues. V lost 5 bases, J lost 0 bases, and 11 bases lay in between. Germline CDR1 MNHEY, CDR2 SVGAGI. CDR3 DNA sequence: TGTGCCAGCAGTCCAAACTCGGTCTCTGGAAACACCATATATTTT. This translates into CASSPNSVSGNTIYF.

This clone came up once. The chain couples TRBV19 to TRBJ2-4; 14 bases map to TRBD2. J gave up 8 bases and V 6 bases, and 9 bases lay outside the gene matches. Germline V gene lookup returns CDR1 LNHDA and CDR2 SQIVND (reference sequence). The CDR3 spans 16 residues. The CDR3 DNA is TGTGCCAGTAGCACTGGACTAGCGGGGGGCGGGGACATTCAGTACTTC. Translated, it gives CASSTGLAGGGDIQYF.

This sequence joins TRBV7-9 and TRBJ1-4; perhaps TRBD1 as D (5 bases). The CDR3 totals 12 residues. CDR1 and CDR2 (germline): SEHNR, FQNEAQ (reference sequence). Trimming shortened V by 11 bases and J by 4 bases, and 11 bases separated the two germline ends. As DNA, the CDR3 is TGTGCCTCCCTCGGGGGTAATGAAAAACTGTTTTTT. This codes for CASLGGNEKLFF.

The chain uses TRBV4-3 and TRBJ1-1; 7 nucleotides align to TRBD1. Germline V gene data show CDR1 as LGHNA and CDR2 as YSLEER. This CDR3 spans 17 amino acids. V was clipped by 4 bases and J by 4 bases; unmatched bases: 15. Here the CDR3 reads CASSPSTTTGAGTEAFF. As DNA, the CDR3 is TGCGCCAGCAGCCCCTCAACGACAACAGGGGCGGGCACTGAAGCTTTCTTT.

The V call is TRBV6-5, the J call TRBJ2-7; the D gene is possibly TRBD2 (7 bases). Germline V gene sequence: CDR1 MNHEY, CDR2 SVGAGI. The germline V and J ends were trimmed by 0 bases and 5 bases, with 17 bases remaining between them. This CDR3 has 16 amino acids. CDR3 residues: CASSYSKYPGGHEQYF. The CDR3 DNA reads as TGTGCCAGCAGTTACTCGAAATACCCGGGGGGCCACGAGCAGTACTTC.

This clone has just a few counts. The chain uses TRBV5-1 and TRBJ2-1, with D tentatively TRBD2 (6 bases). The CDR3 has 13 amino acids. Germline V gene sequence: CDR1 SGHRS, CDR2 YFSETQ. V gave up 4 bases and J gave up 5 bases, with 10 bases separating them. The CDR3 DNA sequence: TGCGCCAGCAGCCCGTGGGGGGACAATGAGCAGTTCTTC. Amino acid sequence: CASSPWGDNEQFF.

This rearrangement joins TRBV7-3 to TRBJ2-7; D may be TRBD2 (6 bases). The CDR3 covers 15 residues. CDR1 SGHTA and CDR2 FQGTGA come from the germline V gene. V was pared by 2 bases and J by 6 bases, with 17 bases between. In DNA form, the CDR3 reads TGTGCCAGCAGCTTATCGGGCGGGGAAAACGGCGAGCAGTACTTC. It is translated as CASSLSGGENGEQYF.

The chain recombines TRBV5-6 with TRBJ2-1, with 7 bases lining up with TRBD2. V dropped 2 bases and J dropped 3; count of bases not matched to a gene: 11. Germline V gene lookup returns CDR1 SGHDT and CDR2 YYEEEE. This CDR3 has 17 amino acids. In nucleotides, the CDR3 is TGTGCCAGCAGCTTTCTAGAGGGAGGGCTGCGCTACAATGAGCAGTTCTTC. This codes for CASSFLEGGLRYNEQFF. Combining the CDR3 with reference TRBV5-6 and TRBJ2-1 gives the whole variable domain DAGVTQSPTHLIKTRGQQVTLRCSPKSGHDTVSWYQQALGQGPQFIFQYYEEEERQRGNFPDRFSGHQFPNYSSELNVNALLLGDSALYLCASSFLEGGLRYNEQFFGPGTRLTVL.

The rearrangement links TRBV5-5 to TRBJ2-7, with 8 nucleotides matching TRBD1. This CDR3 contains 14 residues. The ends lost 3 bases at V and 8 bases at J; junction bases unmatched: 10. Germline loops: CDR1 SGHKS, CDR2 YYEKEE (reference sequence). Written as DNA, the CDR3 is TGTGCCAGCAGCTGGGGACAGGAGTCGAGCCAGCAGTACTTC. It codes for CASSWGQESSQQYF.

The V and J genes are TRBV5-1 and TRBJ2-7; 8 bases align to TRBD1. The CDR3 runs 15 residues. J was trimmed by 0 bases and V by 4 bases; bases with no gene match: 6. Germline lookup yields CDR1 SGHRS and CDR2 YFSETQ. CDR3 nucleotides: TGCGCCAGCAGCAACGGACAGGGTCGCTCCTACGAGCAGTACTTC. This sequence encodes CASSNGQGRSYEQYF. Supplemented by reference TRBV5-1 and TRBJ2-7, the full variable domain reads KAGVTQTPRYLIKTRGQQVTLSCSPISGHRSVSWYQQTPGQGLQFLFEYFSETQRNKGNFPGRFSGRQFSNSRSEMNVSTLELGDSALYLCASSNGQGRSYEQYFGPGTRLTVT.

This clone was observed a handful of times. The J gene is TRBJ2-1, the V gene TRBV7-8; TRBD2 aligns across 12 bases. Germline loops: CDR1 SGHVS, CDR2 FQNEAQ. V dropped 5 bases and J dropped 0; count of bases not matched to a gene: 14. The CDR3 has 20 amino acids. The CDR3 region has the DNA TGTGCCAGCAGCCAGCCCAGACTAGCGGGAGCCGGGAGCTCCTACAATGAGCAGTTCTTC. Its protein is CASSQPRLAGAGSSYNEQFF.

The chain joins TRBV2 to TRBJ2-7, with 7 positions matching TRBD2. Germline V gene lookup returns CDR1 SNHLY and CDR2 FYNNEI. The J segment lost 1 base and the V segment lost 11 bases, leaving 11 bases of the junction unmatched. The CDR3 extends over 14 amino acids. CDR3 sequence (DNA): TGTGCCGTCCGACTAGCCGGCGGGTCCTACGAGCAGTACTTC. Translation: CAVRLAGGSYEQYF.

CDR3 in amino acids: CASSSLAGSTDTQYF. The CDR3 DNA reads TGTGCCAGCAGCTCGCTGGCGGGGAGCACAGATACGCAGTATTTT. V usage is TRBV5-5 and J usage is TRBJ2-3, with D possibly being TRBD2 (6 bases). The CDR3 sequence is 15 residues long. Trimming took off 3 bases at V and 0 bases at J, with 11 bases between the two ends. Germline values: CDR1 SGHKS, CDR2 YYEKEE (reference sequence).

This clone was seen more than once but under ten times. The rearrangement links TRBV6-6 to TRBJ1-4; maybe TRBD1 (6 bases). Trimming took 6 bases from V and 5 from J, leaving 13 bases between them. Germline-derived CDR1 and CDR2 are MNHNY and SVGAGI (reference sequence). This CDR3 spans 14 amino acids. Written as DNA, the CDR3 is TGTGCCAGCAGCCACGGACAGAGAAATGAAAAACTGTTTTTT. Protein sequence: CASSHGQRNEKLFF.

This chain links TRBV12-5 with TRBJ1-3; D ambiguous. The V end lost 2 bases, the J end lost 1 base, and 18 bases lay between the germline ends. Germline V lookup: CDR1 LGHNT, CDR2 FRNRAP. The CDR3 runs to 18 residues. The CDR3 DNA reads TGTGCTAGTGGTTTGCTAACGGCGGTTTCGGGTTCTGGAAACACCATATATTTT. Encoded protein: CASGLLTAVSGSGNTIYF.

This chain's CDR3 is CASSLVADGEKLFF. As DNA, the CDR3 is TGTGCCAGCAGCTTAGTGGCAGATGGTGAAAAACTGTTTTTT. The chain has TRBV7-9 and TRBJ1-4; D gene ambiguous. This CDR3 spans 14 amino acids. V dropped 1 base and J dropped 7 bases, with 10 bases sitting between them. The germline gives CDR1 SEHNR, CDR2 FQNEAQ (reference sequence).

Here the CDR3 DNA reads TGCGCCAGCAGCCAAGATGGACAGGGGGCCTACGAGCAGTACTTC. This sequence encodes CASSQDGQGAYEQYF. The rearrangement joins TRBV4-3 to TRBJ2-7; 10 bases are shared with TRBD1. Germline loops: CDR1 LGHNA, CDR2 YSLEER. With V trimmed by 0 bases and J by 2 bases, 1 base remained unmatched. This CDR3 is built from 15 residues.

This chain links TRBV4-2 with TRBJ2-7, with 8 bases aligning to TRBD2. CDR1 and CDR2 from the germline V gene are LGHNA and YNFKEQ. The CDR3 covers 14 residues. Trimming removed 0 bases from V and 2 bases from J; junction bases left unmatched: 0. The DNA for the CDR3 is TGTGCCAGCAGCCAAGAGCGGGGGGCCTACGAGCAGTACTTC. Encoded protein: CASSQERGAYEQYF.